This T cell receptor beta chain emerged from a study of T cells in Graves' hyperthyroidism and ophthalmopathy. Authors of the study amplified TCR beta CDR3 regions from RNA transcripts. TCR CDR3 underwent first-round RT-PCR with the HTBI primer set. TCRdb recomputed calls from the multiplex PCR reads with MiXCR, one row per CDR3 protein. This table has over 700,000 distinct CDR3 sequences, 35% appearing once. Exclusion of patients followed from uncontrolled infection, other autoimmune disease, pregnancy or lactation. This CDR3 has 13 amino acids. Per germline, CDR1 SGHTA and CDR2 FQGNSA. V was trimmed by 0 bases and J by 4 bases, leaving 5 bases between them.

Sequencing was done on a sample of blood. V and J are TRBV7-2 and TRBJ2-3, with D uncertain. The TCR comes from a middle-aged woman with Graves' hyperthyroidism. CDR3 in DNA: TGTGCCAGCAGCTTAGCTGGGGCAGATACGCAGTATTTT. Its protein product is CASSLAGADTQYF.